The clone carrying this T cell receptor (beta chain) was picked up a small number of times. One entry per CDR3 protein, called by TCRdb with MiXCR from the RT-PCR reads. This table has about 700,000 distinct CDR3 sequences, 14% appearing once. Germline CDR1 reads SGHNT; CDR2 reads YYREEE (reference sequence). The CDR3 is 14 amino acids. Trimming took 7 bases from V and 5 from J; bases not matched to a gene: 10. The receptor comes from a female donor in good health, serving as a healthy control. The rearrangement links TRBV5-4 to TRBJ2-5; 8 bases line up with TRBD2. Sequencing input: memory CD4+ T cells from blood. The CDR3 coding sequence is TGTGCCAGCGCCCCCCCCGGGAGGGCTGAGACCCAGTACTTC. Translation: CASAPPGRAETQYF.